This TCR beta chain emerged from a study of sequential checkpoint blockade in melanoma. Looking at the study overall: First-line arms were nivolumab then ipilimumab, or the reverse, randomized 1:1. Each arm's sequence ended with maintenance nivolumab.

The V gene lost 8 bases and the J gene lost 10 bases, with 21 bases spanning the gap. The germline gives CDR1 GTSNPN, CDR2 SVGIG (reference sequence). This CDR3 comprises 13 residues. The treatment: randomized to nivolumab then ipilimumab (arm A) or the reverse (arm B). DNA-damaging chemotherapy had not been given to any patient beforehand. From thawed PBMCs, live CD3+CD8+ cells negative for CD19 and CD56 were sorted. The method was immunoSEQ multiplex PCR; TCRdb's version includes in-frame clones alone and lacks a portion of them. The sample carries approximately 12,000 clones, less than 75% recorded once.

The chain is built from TRBV30 and TRBJ2-1, with a weak D call TRBD2 (6 bases). The receptor was derived from a human donor with melanoma. Material: CD8+ T cells sorted from blood (inferred from file names), obtained from a patient given nivolumab and ipilimumab in sequence. The CDR3 DNA reads as TGTGCCGTTAAGGGGACTGACTATAGGGAGCAGTTCTTC. Encoded protein: CAVKGTDYREQFF.